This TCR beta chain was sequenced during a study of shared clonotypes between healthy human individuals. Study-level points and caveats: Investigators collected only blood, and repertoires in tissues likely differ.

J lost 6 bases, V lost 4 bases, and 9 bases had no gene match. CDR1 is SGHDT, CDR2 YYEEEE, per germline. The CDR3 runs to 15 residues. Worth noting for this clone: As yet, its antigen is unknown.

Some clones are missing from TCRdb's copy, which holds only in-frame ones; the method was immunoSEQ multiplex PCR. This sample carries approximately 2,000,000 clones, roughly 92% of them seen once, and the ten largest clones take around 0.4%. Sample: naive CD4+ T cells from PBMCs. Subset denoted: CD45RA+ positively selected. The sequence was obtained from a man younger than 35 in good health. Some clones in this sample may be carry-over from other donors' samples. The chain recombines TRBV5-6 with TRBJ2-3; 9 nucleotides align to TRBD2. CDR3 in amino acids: CASSGALAGRDTQYF. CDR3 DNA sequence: TGTGCCAGCAGCGGGGCACTAGCGGGCCGGGATACGCAGTATTTT.